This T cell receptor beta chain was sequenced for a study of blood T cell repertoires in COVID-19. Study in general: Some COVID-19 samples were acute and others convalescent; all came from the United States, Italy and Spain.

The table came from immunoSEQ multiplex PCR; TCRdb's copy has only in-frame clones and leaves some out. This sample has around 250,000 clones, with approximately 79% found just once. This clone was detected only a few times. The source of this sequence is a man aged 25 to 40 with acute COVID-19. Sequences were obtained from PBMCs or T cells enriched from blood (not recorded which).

CDR3 DNA sequence: TGCGCCAGCAGTGATTCCGGGACAGGGAACTATGGCTACACCTTC. Translated: CASSDSGTGNYGYTF. J is TRBJ1-2 and V is TRBV10-1; 9 positions match TRBD1. V shed 3 bases, J shed 2 bases, and the junction held 4 bases outside the gene matches. CDR1 and CDR2 from the germline V gene are WNHNN and SYGVQD (reference sequence). The length of the CDR3 is 15 residues.